These 26 T cell receptor beta chains were all obtained from the same sample, sequenced in a study of beta chain features in type 1 diabetes. Expressed TCRB transcripts were sequenced because the isolated RNA had all been reverse transcribed beforehand. Generated by immunoSEQ multiplex PCR, the TCRdb table keeps only in-frame clones and is missing some. The sample lists roughly 230,000 clones, 9.6% occurring once. The specimen was naive CD4+ T cells from blood. The receptors derive from a woman aged 18-30 years in good health.

The chain has TRBV7-6 and TRBJ1-1; 12 bases align to TRBD1. The germline CDR1 and CDR2 sequences are SGHVS and FNYEAQ. The J segment lost 4 bases and the V segment lost 7 bases, leaving 10 bases of the junction unmatched. This CDR3 contains 16 residues. The CDR3 reads CASKQGTGGSGTEAFF. In nucleotides, the CDR3 is TGTGCCAGCAAACAAGGGACAGGGGGCTCGGGCACTGAAGCTTTCTTT.

The chain is built from TRBV30 and TRBJ2-1; 7 bases are shared with TRBD1. CDR3 length equals 17 residues. V shed 0 bases and J 3 bases; nucleotides not matched to a gene: 11. CDR1 and CDR2 from the germline V gene are GTSNPN and SVGIG (reference sequence). The DNA of the CDR3 is TGTGCCTGGAGTGTACCACTAAGGGGGCGGTTCTACAATGAGCAGTTCTTC. Its protein product is CAWSVPLRGRFYNEQFF.

The table lists this clone with a few counts. The rearrangement links TRBV7-9 to TRBJ1-1, with D tentatively TRBD1 (5 bases). The germline V and J ends were trimmed by 5 bases and 4 bases, with 17 bases remaining between them. CDR3 length equals 15 residues. Germline lookup yields CDR1 SEHNR and CDR2 FQNEAQ (reference sequence). CDR3 loop: CASSQTQGVGTEAFF. The CDR3 coding sequence is TGTGCCAGCAGCCAAACCCAGGGTGTTGGCACTGAAGCTTTCTTT.

The chain links TRBV27 to TRBJ1-5; maybe TRBD1 (6 bases). The germline V gene encodes CDR1 MNHEY and CDR2 SMNVEV (reference sequence). This CDR3 is 14 amino acids long. With 6 bases removed from V and 0 bases from J, the gap between germline ends came to 9 bases. CDR3 protein: CASRGGASNQPQHF. CDR3 nucleotide sequence: TGTGCCAGCAGAGGGGGGGCTAGCAATCAGCCCCAGCATTTT.

This chain connects TRBV19 to TRBJ2-1; tentative D call: TRBD2 (6 bases). This CDR3 spans 15 amino acids. Trimming removed 1 base at V and 8 bases at J, with 15 bases between. The germline CDR1 and CDR2 sequences are LNHDA and SQIVND (reference sequence). CDR3 DNA: TGTGCCAGTAGTATAGGGTTAGCGGAGTTTTATGAGCAGTTCTTC. The encoded protein is CASSIGLAEFYEQFF.

This clone was picked up a small number of times. This chain connects TRBV9 to TRBJ1-1; D is unresolved. V dropped 5 bases and J dropped 0 bases, with 8 bases sitting between them. Per the germline V gene, CDR1 is SGDLS and CDR2 is YYNGEE. This CDR3 has 13 residues. For the CDR3, the DNA is TGTGCCAGCAGGTCTGGAGTGAACACTGAAGCTTTCTTT. This encodes CASRSGVNTEAFF.

In this sample, this clone turned up a few times. The chain recombines TRBV6-5 with TRBJ2-5, with unresolved D. Germline V gene sequence: CDR1 MNHEY, CDR2 SVGAGI. This CDR3 spans 13 amino acids. V gave up 5 bases and J gave up 1 base, with 8 bases separating them. DNA for the CDR3: TGTGCCAGCAGTGTATATTTCCAAGAGACCCAGTACTTC. This gives the protein CASSVYFQETQYF.

V gene TRBV30 combines with J gene TRBJ2-6, with D perhaps matching TRBD1 (5 bases). CDR1 and CDR2 from the germline V gene are GTSNPN and SVGIG (reference sequence). V was pared by 1 base and J by 0 bases, with 13 bases between. The CDR3 totals 17 residues. The CDR3 protein is CAWSATRASSGANVLTF. Here the CDR3 DNA reads TGTGCCTGGAGTGCCACCAGGGCGAGCTCTGGGGCCAACGTCCTGACTTTC.

J is TRBJ2-1 and V is TRBV11-2; 13 bases agree with TRBD2. The V and J ends lost 6 bases and 2 bases, in that order; junction bases with no gene match: 10. Per germline, CDR1 SGHAT and CDR2 FQNNGV. The CDR3 contains 18 residues. CDR3 sequence: CASSELRGTSGAYNEQFF. DNA for the CDR3: TGTGCCAGCAGTGAATTACGAGGGACTAGCGGGGCCTACAATGAGCAGTTCTTC.

This clone was seen a few times. The chain recombines TRBV6-1 with TRBJ2-6; D remains ambiguous. Per the germline V gene, CDR1 is MNHNS and CDR2 is SASEGT. V lost 4 bases to trimming and J lost 0 bases, with 4 bases between them. The CDR3 runs to 14 residues. CDR3 coding DNA: TGTGCCAGCAGTGGCAGCTCTGGGGCCAACGTCCTGACTTTC. Translation: CASSGSSGANVLTF.

The V and J genes are TRBV5-4 and TRBJ2-7; the match to TRBD2 covers 8 bases. The CDR3 has 15 amino acids. CDR1 SGHNT and CDR2 YYREEE come from the germline V gene (reference sequence). V gave up 4 bases and J gave up 0 bases; unmatched junction bases: 6. CDR3 in amino acids: CASSPRAGDSYEQYF. CDR3 coding DNA: TGTGCCAGCAGCCCAAGAGCGGGGGACTCCTACGAGCAGTACTTC.

The chain has TRBV6-5 and TRBJ2-6; possible D gene TRBD1, 5 bases. The CDR3 is 16 amino acids. CDR1 MNHEY and CDR2 SVGAGI come from the germline V gene. Trimming removed 2 bases at V and 1 base at J, with 9 bases between. The CDR3 here is CASSYGARSGANVLTF. CDR3 nucleotide sequence: TGTGCCAGCAGTTACGGGGCCAGATCTGGGGCCAACGTCCTGACTTTC.

The rearrangement links TRBV18 to TRBJ1-1; 7 nucleotides match TRBD1. The CDR3 is 14 amino acids. Germline CDR1 reads KGHSH; CDR2 reads LQKENI. The V gene end was trimmed by 4 bases and the J gene end by 2 bases; junction bases not matched to a gene: 4. The CDR3 DNA reads TGTGCCAGCTCACGCAGGGGGTTTAACACTGAAGCTTTCTTT. Translating gives CASSRRGFNTEAFF.

This clone was recorded at least ten times. CDR3 DNA sequence: TGCAGCGGGTCACGCCAGGGGAACACTGAAGCTTTCTTT. Its protein product is CSGSRQGNTEAFF. This chain uses TRBV29-1 with TRBJ1-1; tentatively, D is TRBD1 (5 bases). CDR1 SQVTM and CDR2 ANQGSEA come from the germline V gene. This CDR3 contains 13 residues. V shed 7 bases and J shed 1 base, with 13 bases lying between them.

This clone has only a few counts. The rearrangement links TRBV6-9 to TRBJ2-7; tentatively, D is TRBD2 (5 bases). Deletions cut 4 bases from V and 3 bases from J, with 7 bases between. Looked up from germline, CDR1 is MNHGY and CDR2 is SVAAGI. The CDR3 is 12 amino acids. In nucleotides, the CDR3 is TGTGCCAGCAGTTCCCGGGGCTACGAGCAGTACTTC. Protein sequence: CASSSRGYEQYF.

The chain couples TRBV10-3 to TRBJ1-4; 8 positions agree with TRBD1. Germline values: CDR1 ENHRY, CDR2 SYGVKD. The J segment lost 0 bases and the V segment lost 6 bases, leaving 6 bases of the junction unmatched. The CDR3 has 16 amino acids. This chain's CDR3 is CAISRTGGATNEKLFF. The CDR3 nucleotides are TGTGCCATCAGCAGAACAGGGGGAGCAACTAATGAAAAACTGTTTTTT.

V gene TRBV5-4 combines with J gene TRBJ2-1; D is possibly TRBD2 (5 bases). V lost 4 bases and J 5 bases, leaving 22 bases between the germline ends. This CDR3 contains 17 residues. Germline CDR1 SGHNT, CDR2 YYREEE (reference sequence). The CDR3 protein is CASSPSNGRGTHNEQFF. The CDR3 region has the DNA TGTGCCAGCAGCCCCTCCAACGGCCGGGGAACCCACAATGAGCAGTTCTTC.

CDR3 in DNA: TGTGCCAGCAGCTTGGGGGACAGGGCTCGAGGTCACGAGCAGTACTTC. Residues: CASSLGDRARGHEQYF. The rearrangement links TRBV5-6 to TRBJ2-7; TRBD1 matches at 9 bases. CDR1 and CDR2 (germline): SGHDT, YYEEEE. Trimming at V came to 0 bases and at J to 5 bases, leaving 9 bases not matched to a gene. There are 16 residues in the CDR3.

This chain links TRBV29-1 with TRBJ2-3; 11 nucleotides line up with TRBD2. This CDR3 region has 13 residues. V was clipped by 8 bases and J by 4 bases; unmatched bases: 5. Germline V gene lookup returns CDR1 SQVTM and CDR2 ANQGSEA. CDR3 coding DNA: TGCAGCCTCTCGACTAGCGGGGCAGATACGCAGTATTTT. It codes for CSLSTSGADTQYF.

The V gene is TRBV30, the J gene TRBJ1-1, with a tentative D call TRBD1 (5 bases). The germline gives CDR1 GTSNPN, CDR2 SVGIG (reference sequence). CDR3 length: 15 amino acids. The germline V and J ends were trimmed by 1 base and 0 bases, with 12 bases remaining between them. The CDR3 here is CAWSGMARVNTEAFF. The CDR3 DNA is TGTGCCTGGAGTGGTATGGCCAGGGTGAACACTGAAGCTTTCTTT.

This clone was counted a few times. The chain links TRBV5-1 to TRBJ2-5; weak D call: TRBD1 (5 bases). Germline CDR1 is SGHRS and CDR2 is YFSETQ. This CDR3 is built from 13 residues. V gave up 4 bases and J gave up 4 bases, with 11 bases separating them. CDR3 in DNA: TGCGCCAGCAGCGGACAAGTAGGAGAGACCCAGTACTTC. It is translated as CASSGQVGETQYF.

The J gene is TRBJ1-1, the V gene TRBV6-1, with 8 nucleotides matching TRBD1. The CDR3 totals 15 residues. J gave up 0 bases and V 4 bases, and 4 bases lay outside the gene matches. The germline gives CDR1 MNHNS, CDR2 SASEGT. This CDR3 reads CASSVRTGLNTEAFF. The CDR3 DNA follows: TGTGCCAGCAGTGTCCGGACAGGGTTGAACACTGAAGCTTTCTTT.

This clone was found a few times. The chain joins TRBV4-1 to TRBJ2-7; 7 bases map to TRBD1. In germline, CDR1 is MGHRA, CDR2 YSYEKL. The trim removed 3 bases at V and 9 bases at J, leaving 8 bases unmatched. The CDR3 has 13 residues. CDR3 nucleotide sequence: TGCGCCAGCAGCCAGTTACACAGGGGAACGCAGTACTTC. It translates to CASSQLHRGTQYF.

This clone turned up a few times. V and J are TRBV13 and TRBJ2-1; maybe TRBD2 (5 bases). Germline CDR1 and CDR2: PRHDT and FYEKMQ (reference sequence). Trimming pared 5 bases from V and 6 bases from J, leaving 17 bases between. CDR3 length: 15 amino acids. The CDR3 region has the DNA TGTGCCAGCAGCGGTCCGAGCCGAACTAGCAATGAGCAGTTCTTC. Translating gives CASSGPSRTSNEQFF.

The rearrangement links TRBV30 to TRBJ1-6; TRBD1 aligns across 8 bases. The CDR3 covers 16 residues. The ends lost 1 base at V and 9 bases at J; junction bases unmatched: 11. CDR1 is GTSNPN, CDR2 SVGIG, per germline (reference sequence). CDR3 nucleotide sequence: TGTGCCTGGAGTGGGCCAGGGGGCCTTGGGCCTTCACCCCTCCACTTT. Protein: CAWSGPGGLGPSPLHF.

The rearrangement links TRBV7-8 to TRBJ2-7; 10 nucleotides match TRBD1. J was trimmed by 6 bases and V by 5 bases; bases with no gene match: 10. CDR3 size: 15 residues. From germline, CDR1 is SGHVS and CDR2 FQNEAQ. The DNA for the CDR3 is TGTGCCAGCAGCCGGTCCGGGACAGGGGCTTCCGAGCAGTACTTC. Translated: CASSRSGTGASEQYF. Drawing the rest from reference TRBV7-8 and TRBJ2-7, the complete variable domain is GAGVSQSPRYKVAKRGQDVALRCDPISGHVSLFWYQQALGQGPEFLTYFQNEAQLDKSGLPSDRFFAERPEGSVSTLKIQRTQQEDSAVYLCASSRSGTGASEQYFGPGTRLTVT.